The present entry profiles one TCR beta chain with its context. Autoimmune disease history or systemic immunosuppression disqualified patients. The data were obtained in a study of OX40 agonist ivuxolimab in advanced cancers. Study overall: Ivuxolimab is an agonistic anti-OX40 (CD134) antibody, and patients were treated with it. Prior anti-PD-1, anti-PD-L1 or anti-CTLA-4 therapy was allowed; roughly 40% had some.

The CDR3 covers 15 residues. Trimming pared 4 bases from V and 2 bases from J, leaving 15 bases between. Per the germline V gene, CDR1 is SGHKS and CDR2 is YYEKEE (reference sequence). The assay was immunoSEQ multiplex PCR, and TCRdb's table has in-frame clones only and misses some. The sample contains some 96,000 clones, around 83% of which appear only once. The source was CD4+ or CD8+ T cells sorted from blood, collected in a trial of the OX40 agonist ivuxolimab. The origin of this receptor is an adult with an advanced solid tumor such as melanoma, head and neck, liver or kidney cancer. This chain connects TRBV5-5 to TRBJ1-2, with a weak D call TRBD1 (5 bases). The CDR3 coding sequence is TGTGCCAGCAGCCGAGGTCTGGGACGGAACTATGGCTACACCTTC. Translating gives CASSRGLGRNYGYTF. The full variable domain, rest sourced from reference TRBV5-5 and TRBJ1-2, is DAGVTQSPTHLIKTRGQQVTLRCSPISGHKSVSWYQQVLGQGPQFIFQYYEKEERGRGNFPDRFSARQFPNYSSELNVNALLLGDSALYLCASSRGLGRNYGYTFGSGTRLTVV.